This T cell receptor (beta chain) was recorded in a study of CD8+ T cells in alopecia areata. Alopecia areata patients provided lesional scalp punch biopsies and peripheral blood, both collected for the study. cDNA reverse transcribed from extracted RNA served as the sequencing template. This table comes from immunoSEQ multiplex PCR, and its TCRdb copy is limited to in-frame clones, with some not included. The table has some 150,000 clones, about 72% seen once. CDR1 SGHTA and CDR2 FQGNSA come from the germline V gene. V was pared by 4 bases and J by 0 bases, with 11 bases of the junction left unmatched. The CDR3 has 17 amino acids. In this sample, this clone turned up a few times.

The chain employs TRBV7-2 and TRBJ1-1; the match to TRBD1 covers 7 bases. The clonotype was recovered from a human donor with alopecia areata. Specimen: CD8+ T cells sorted from blood, collected at week 0. The CDR3 region has the DNA TGTGCCAGCAGCTCGACCGGGACAGAAGGACTGAACACTGAAGCTTTCTTT. Its protein product is CASSSTGTEGLNTEAFF.